Sequencing of this T cell receptor (beta chain) was carried out in a study of T cells in Graves' hyperthyroidism and ophthalmopathy. Active moderate-to-severe ophthalmopathy, Clinical Activity Score at least 3, NOSPECS at least 4, under 3 months' duration. Uncontrolled infection, other autoimmune disease, pregnancy or lactation excluded patients. Clinical symptoms, serum thyroxine, TRAb, thyroid ultrasound and orbital computed tomography informed diagnoses. General study findings and limits: Classification by a 13 V-J model distinguished ophthalmopathy from stable hyperthyroidism.

Notes on this clonotype: Its antigen remains unknown.

RNA transcripts were the template for amplifying TCR beta CDR3 regions. The TCR CDR3 first-round RT-PCR relied on the HTBI primer set. TCRdb re-derived calls from the multiplex PCR reads in MiXCR, one entry per CDR3 protein. The sample lists around 600,000 distinct CDR3 sequences, 14% occurring once. The J segment lost 0 bases and the V segment lost 3 bases, leaving 6 bases of the junction unmatched. The CDR3 is 17 amino acids. Per the germline V gene, CDR1 is SGHTA and CDR2 is FQGNSA. V is TRBV7-2 and J is TRBJ2-7, with 12 bases identical to TRBD2. Sample: blood. The receptor was isolated from a young woman with Graves' ophthalmopathy. In DNA form, the CDR3 reads TGTGCCAGCAGCTTTGGGGGGACTAGCGGGCGCTCCTACGAGCAGTACTTC. It encodes CASSFGGTSGRSYEQYF.